The T cell receptor beta chain described here comes from a study of T cells in Graves' hyperthyroidism and ophthalmopathy. The CDR3 is 17 residues long. Deletions cut 0 bases from V and 0 bases from J, with 12 bases between. CDR1 MGHRA and CDR2 YSYEKL come from the germline V gene. Amplification targeted TCR beta CDR3 regions from RNA transcripts. An initial round of RT-PCR targeting the TCR CDR3 relied on the HTBI primer set. Using its own MiXCR run on the multiplex PCR reads, TCRdb lists one record per CDR3 protein. The top ten clones hold about 13% of a sample with 400,000 to 450,000 distinct CDR3 sequences, 14% to 15% of them seen once.

Sequencing was carried out using blood. The rearrangement joins TRBV4-1 to TRBJ2-1, with D possibly matching TRBD2 (5 bases). The sequence was collected from a man between 18 and 29 years old with Graves' ophthalmopathy. The CDR3 DNA is TGCGCCAGCAGCCAAGATTTTGCAGCGGCCTCCTACAATGAGCAGTTCTTC. Protein: CASSQDFAAASYNEQFF.